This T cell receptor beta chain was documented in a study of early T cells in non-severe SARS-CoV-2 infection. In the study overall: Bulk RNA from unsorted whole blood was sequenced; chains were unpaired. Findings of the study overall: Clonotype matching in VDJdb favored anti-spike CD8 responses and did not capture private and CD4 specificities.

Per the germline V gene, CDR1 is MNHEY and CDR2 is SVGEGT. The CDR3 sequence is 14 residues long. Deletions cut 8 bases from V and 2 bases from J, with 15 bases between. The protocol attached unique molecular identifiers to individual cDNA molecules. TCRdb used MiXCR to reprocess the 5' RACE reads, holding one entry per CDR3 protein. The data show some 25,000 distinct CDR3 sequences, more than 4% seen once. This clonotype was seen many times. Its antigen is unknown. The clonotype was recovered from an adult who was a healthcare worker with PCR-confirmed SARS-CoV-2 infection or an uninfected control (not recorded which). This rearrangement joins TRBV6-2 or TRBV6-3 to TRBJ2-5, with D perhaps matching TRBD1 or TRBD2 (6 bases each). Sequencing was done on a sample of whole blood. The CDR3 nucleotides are TGTGCCAGCGGGACCGGGGGCCCTCAAGAGACCCAGTACTTC. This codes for CASGTGGPQETQYF.